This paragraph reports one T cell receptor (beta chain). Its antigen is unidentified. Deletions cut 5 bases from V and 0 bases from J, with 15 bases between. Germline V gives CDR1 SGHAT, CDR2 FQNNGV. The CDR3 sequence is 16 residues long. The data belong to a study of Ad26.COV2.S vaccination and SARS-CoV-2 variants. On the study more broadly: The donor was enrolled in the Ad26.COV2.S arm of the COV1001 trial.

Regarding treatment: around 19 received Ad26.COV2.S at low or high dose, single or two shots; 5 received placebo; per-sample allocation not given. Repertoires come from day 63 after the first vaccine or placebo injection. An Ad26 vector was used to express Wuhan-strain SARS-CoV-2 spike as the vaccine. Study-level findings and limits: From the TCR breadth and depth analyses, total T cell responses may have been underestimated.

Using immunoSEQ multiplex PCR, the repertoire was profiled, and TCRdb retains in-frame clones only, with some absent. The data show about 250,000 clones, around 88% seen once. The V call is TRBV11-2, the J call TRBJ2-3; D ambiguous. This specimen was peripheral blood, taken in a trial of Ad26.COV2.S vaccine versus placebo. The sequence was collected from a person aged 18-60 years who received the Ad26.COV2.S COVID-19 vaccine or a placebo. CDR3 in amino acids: CASSPYGGRSTDTQYF. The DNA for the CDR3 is TGTGCCAGCAGCCCCTACGGCGGAAGGAGCACAGATACGCAGTATTTT.